The next 5 T cell receptor beta chains were all read from a single sample in a study of tumor-infiltrating lymphocytes in glioblastoma multiforme (dated by TCRdb to 2016 to 2017). Sequencing took place on an Illumina HiSeq 2500. TCRB libraries were constructed from RNA through three rounds of nested multiplex PCR following a modified ARM-PCR protocol with multiple V-beta primers and a C-beta primer. TCRdb reran the public reads through fastp at Q25 and MiXCR, keeping productive beta chains. Rows with a matching CDR3 protein are joined into one entry that keeps the most common DNA and genes. A total of fewer than 25,000 distinct CDR3 sequences appear in this sample, about two thirds of them only once. The top ten hold 18% of the sample. Sequenced input: peripheral blood. Every receptor here comes from a male donor with glioblastoma.

As to this clonotype: At one boundary the junction diverges from the germline segment, which might be a read error. This rearrangement joins TRBV29-1 to TRBJ2-5, with D possibly TRBD1 on 5 matching bases. The length of the CDR3 is 12 residues. Germline CDR1 and CDR2: SQVTM and ANQGSEA. In DNA form, the CDR3 reads TGCAGCGTTAAAGGGGCAAGAGATACCCAGCACTTC. Translation gives CSVKGARDTQHF. The variable domain in full, with the rest retrieved from reference TRBV29-1 and TRBJ2-5, is SAVISQKPSRDICQRGTSLTIQCQVDSQVTMMFWYRQQPGQSLTLIATANQGSEATYESGFVIDKFPISRPNLTFSTLTVSNMSPEDSSIYLCSVKGARDTQHFGPGTRLLVL.

There are a few counts of this clonotype. The chain employs TRBV11-2 and TRBJ2-7; D unresolved. CDR3 size: 12 residues. V lost 4 bases and J lost 7, with 11 bases in between. Germline CDR1 and CDR2: SGHAT and FQNNGV. CDR3 protein: CASSSRPREQYF. The CDR3 DNA reads as TGTGCCAGCAGCTCCAGACCCCGAGAGCAGTACTTC.

V usage is TRBV11-2 and J usage is TRBJ1-1; D is perhaps TRBD1 (6 bases). The germline V gene encodes CDR1 SGHAT and CDR2 FQNNGV. The V and J ends lost 5 bases and 3 bases respectively, with 16 bases between them. The CDR3 totals 15 residues. The CDR3 DNA reads as TGTGCCAGCAGCCTCCAACGGGGGCTGGACACTGAAGCTTTCTTT. Amino acids: CASSLQRGLDTEAFF.

The chain employs TRBV5-1 and TRBJ2-7; D may be TRBD2 (5 bases). Trimming pared 4 bases from V and 6 bases from J, leaving 11 bases between. Germline V gene lookup returns CDR1 SGHRS and CDR2 YFSETQ. This CDR3 comprises 12 residues. This CDR3 reads CASSDRGSEQYF. The CDR3 bases are TGCGCCAGCAGCGATCGGGGTAGCGAGCAGTACTTC.

With respect to this clonotype: Compared with germline, one end of the junction differs, possibly owing to a read error. The chain has TRBV6-6 and TRBJ1-4; the D gene is possibly TRBD1 (5 bases). The CDR3 contains 16 residues. In germline, CDR1 is MNHNY, CDR2 SVGAGI (reference sequence). The CDR3 loop is CARSYEFGVGDEKLFF. Written as DNA, the CDR3 is TGTGCCAGGAGTTACGAGTTCGGGGTGGGGGATGAAAAACTGTTTTTT.